This TCR beta chain was retrieved from a study of regulatory dendritic cells for organ transplantation (dated by TCRdb to about 2017). Describing the broader study: To make regulatory dendritic cells, monocytes were cultured with vitamin D3 on days 0 and 4, plus IL-10 on day 4. On day 6, LPS was added to the DC cultures so that the response of the DCs to a potent maturation-inducing agent could be evaluated. The TCRbeta repertoires of sorted naive and memory CD4+ and CD8+ T cells were sequenced before and after allostimulation with regulatory or mature dendritic cells. What the research found in general, with its limitations: Only a couple of subjects were sequenced, and the authors noted considerable between-individual heterogeneity in the alloreactive memory CD8+ T cell pool. The repertoires of naive CD4+ and CD8+ T cells were highly diverse, while memory cell repertoires were less diverse, with memory CD8+ cells being the most oligoclonal. Among the resting subsets, memory CD8+ T cells contained the most alloreactive TCR clonotypes. Allostimulation expanded memory CD8+ clones in both subjects, but regulatory dendritic cells appeared to induce more limited expansion than mature dendritic cells.

Multiplexed two-step PCR with Vbeta-specific forward primers and Jbeta-specific reverse primers was used to amplify TCRbeta CDR3 regions. TCRbeta libraries were sequenced on an Illumina instrument through the immunoSEQ service. On the authors' methods: IMGT annotation was used to assign V, D and J genes, and synthetic CDR3 analogues were used to correct the counts for multiplex PCR bias. In the immunoSEQ Analyzer, repertoire clonality was calculated as one minus normalized Shannon entropy. Fisher's exact test with Benjamini-Hochberg false discovery rate control was used to define clonal expansion, with two-tailed P<0.01. Held by TCRdb, this immuneACCESS table contains in-frame sequences only and omits some clones. Under half of the omission traces to an unresolved V gene where checked; the cause of the rest is unknown. The V and J calls and clone size were taken over from that table, and D and trimming were inferred from the DNA. The sample table shows under 15,000 clones, and 74% are seen once. The biggest ten clones account for 0.63% of the sample.

This clone was found a few times. Its antigen has not been determined. The sample holds no much larger clone one base away, and base qualities are not on file. Taken from the germline V gene, the CDR1 and CDR2 loops are SGHTA and FQGNSA. The CDR3 numbers 15 residues from cysteine through phenylalanine. Only the CDR3 region is kept as DNA, spanning 45 bases read in frame from base 1. The germline V end is reduced by 1 base and the J end by 3 bases; junction bases left unmatched: 3. Sorted T cell subsets were CFSE-labeled and co-cultured for under 6 days with allogeneic regulatory or mature dendritic cells at a 1:10 DC:T ratio. FACS was used to sort CD4+ or CD8+ cells into naive T cells, defined as CD45RA+, and memory T cells, defined as CD45RO+. A couple of healthy control subjects provided the T cells used for TCR sequencing. Genomic DNA was extracted with the Qiagen DNeasy Blood & Tissue Kit.

This chain joins TRBV7-2 to TRBJ1-2, and 9 junctional nucleotides match TRBD1. This TCR derives from a human donor in good health. Sequencing was carried out using naive CD4+ T cells from blood cultured with regulatory dendritic cells. The sample's cell subset or site label, in plain terms: CD45RA+ naive T cells. Here the CDR3 is given as CASSLEDRGDYGYTF. The sequenced DNA is TGTGCCAGCAGCTTAGAGGACAGGGGTGACTATGGCTACACCTTC.